At least ten counts were recorded for the clone carrying this T cell receptor beta chain. These data belong to a study of regulatory T cells in long-lasting Graves disease. In building TCR beta libraries, iRepertoire HTBI primers were used together with Arm-PCR of CDR3 regions. TCRdb fed the multiplex PCR reads into MiXCR, producing one record per CDR3 protein. The top ten clones hold about 42% of a sample with more than 650,000 distinct CDR3 sequences, around 30% of them seen once. As to time point: persistent/refractory GD, antithyroid drugs over 5 years with positive TRAb. PBMC-extracted RNA yielded the TCR library. Per germline, CDR1 SGHAT and CDR2 FQNNGV. Trimming removed 0 bases from V and 0 bases from J, with 8 bases in between. This CDR3 has 15 residues.

This chain uses TRBV11-2 with TRBJ1-1; TRBD1 is a possible D gene (5 bases). This receptor was obtained from a female donor with Graves disease. Specimen: peripheral blood mononuclear cells (PBMCs), collected when the disease was refractory, from a patient treated with antithyroid drugs. CDR3 bases: TGTGCCAGCAGCTTAGAACCAGGGATGAACACTGAAGCTTTCTTT. It specifies CASSLEPGMNTEAFF. Using reference TRBV11-2 and TRBJ1-1 for the parts outside the CDR3, the full variable domain is EAGVAQSPRYKIIEKRQSVAFWCNPISGHATLYWYQQILGQGPKLLIQFQNNGVVDDSQLPKDRFSAERLKGVDSTLKIQPAKLEDSAVYLCASSLEPGMNTEAFFGQGTRLTVV.